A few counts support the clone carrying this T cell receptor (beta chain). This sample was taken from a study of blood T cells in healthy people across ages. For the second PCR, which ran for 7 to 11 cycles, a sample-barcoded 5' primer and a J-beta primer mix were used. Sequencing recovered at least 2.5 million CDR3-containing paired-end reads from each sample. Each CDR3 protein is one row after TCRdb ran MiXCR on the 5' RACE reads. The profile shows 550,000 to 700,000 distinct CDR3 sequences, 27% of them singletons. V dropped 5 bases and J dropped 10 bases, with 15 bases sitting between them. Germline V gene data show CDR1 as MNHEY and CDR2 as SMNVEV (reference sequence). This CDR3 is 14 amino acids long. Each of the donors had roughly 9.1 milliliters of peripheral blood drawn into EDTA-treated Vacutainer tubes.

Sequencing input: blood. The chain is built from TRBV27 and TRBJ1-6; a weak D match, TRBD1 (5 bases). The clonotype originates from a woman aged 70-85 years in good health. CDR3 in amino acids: CASSPLQEHSPLHF. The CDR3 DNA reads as TGTGCCAGCAGTCCCCTACAGGAGCACTCACCCCTCCACTTT.